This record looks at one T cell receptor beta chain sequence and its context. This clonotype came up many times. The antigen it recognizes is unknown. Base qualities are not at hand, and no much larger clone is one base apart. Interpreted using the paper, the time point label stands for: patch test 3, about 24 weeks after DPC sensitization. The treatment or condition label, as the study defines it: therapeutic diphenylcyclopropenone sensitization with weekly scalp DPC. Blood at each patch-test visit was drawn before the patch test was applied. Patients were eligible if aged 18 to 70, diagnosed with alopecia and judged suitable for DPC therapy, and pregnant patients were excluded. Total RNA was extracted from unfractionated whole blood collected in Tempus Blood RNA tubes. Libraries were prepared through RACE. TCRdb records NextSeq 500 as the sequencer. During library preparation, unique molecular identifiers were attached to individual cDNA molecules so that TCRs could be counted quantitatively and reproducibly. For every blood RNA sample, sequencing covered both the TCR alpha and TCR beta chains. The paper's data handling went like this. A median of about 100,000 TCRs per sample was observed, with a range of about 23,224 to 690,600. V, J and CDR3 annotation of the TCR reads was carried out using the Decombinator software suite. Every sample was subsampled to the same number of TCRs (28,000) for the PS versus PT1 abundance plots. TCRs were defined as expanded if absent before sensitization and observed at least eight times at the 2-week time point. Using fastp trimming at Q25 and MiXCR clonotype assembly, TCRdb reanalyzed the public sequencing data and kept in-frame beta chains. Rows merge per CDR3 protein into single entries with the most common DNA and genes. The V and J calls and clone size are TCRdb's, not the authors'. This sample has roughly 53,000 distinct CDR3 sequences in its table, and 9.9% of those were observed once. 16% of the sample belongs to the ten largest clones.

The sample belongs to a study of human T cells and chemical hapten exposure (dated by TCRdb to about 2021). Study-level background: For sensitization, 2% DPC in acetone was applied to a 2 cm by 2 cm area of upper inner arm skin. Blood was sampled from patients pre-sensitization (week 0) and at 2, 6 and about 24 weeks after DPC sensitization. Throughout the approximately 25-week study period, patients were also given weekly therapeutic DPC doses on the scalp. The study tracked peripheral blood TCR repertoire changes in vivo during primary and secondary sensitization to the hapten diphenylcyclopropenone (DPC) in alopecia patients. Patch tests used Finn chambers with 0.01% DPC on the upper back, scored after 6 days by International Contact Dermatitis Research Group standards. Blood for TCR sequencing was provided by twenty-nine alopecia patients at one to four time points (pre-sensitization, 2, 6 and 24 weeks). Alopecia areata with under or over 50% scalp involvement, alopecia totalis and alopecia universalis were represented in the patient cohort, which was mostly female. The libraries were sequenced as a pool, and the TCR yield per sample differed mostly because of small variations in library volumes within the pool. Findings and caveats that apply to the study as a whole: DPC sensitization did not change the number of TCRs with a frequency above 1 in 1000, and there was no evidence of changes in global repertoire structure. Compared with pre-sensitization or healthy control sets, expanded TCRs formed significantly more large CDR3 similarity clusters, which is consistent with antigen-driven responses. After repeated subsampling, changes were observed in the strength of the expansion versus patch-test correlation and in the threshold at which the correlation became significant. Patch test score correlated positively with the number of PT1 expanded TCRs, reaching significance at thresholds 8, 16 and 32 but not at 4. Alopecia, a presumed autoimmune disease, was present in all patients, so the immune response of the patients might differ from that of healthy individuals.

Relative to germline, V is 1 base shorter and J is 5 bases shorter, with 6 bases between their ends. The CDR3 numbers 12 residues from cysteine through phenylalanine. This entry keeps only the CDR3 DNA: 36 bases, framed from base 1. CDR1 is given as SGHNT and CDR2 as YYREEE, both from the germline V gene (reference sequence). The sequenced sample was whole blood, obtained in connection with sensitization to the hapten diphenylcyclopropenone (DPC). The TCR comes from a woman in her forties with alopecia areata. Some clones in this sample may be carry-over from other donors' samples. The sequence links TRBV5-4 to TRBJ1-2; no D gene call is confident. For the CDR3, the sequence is CASSLNGYGYTF. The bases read TGTGCCAGCAGCTTGAACGGTTATGGCTACACCTTC.